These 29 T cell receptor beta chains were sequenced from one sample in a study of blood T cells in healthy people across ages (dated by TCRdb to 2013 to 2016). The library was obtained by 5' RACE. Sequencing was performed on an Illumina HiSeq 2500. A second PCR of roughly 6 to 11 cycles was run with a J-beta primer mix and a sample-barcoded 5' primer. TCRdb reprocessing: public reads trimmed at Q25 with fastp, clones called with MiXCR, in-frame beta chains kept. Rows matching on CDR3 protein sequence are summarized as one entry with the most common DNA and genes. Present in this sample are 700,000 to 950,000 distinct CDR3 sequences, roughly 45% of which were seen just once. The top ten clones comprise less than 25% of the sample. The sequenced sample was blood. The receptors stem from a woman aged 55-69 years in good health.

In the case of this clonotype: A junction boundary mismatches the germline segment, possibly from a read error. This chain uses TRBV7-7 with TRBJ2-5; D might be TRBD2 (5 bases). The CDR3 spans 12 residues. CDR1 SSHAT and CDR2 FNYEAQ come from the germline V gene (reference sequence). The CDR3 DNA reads TGTGCTAGCAGCAAGGACCGGGGTGAGCAGTACTTC. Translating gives CASSKDRGEQYF. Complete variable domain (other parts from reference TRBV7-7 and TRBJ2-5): GAGVSQSPRYKVTKRGQDVTLRCDPISSHATLYWYQQALGQGPEFLTYFNYEAQPDKSGLPSDRFSAERPEGSISTLTIQRTEQRDSAMYRCASSKDRGEQYFGPGTRLLVL.

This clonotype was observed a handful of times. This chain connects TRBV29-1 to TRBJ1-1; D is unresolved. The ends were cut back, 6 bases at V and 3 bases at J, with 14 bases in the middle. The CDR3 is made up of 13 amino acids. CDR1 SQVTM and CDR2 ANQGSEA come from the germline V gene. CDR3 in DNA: TGCAGCGTCGCCGCGGATTCGGACACTGAAGCTTTCTTT. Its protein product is CSVAADSDTEAFF.

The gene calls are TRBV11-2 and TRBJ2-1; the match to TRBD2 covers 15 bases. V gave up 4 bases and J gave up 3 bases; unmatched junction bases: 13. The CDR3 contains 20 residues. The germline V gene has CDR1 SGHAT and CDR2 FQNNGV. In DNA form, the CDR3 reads TGTGCCAGCAGCTCAGGGGTAGGGACTAGCGGGGGGCCCCTCTACAATGAGCAGTTCTTC. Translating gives CASSSGVGTSGGPLYNEQFF. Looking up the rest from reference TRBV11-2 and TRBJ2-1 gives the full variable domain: EAGVAQSPRYKIIEKRQSVAFWCNPISGHATLYWYQQILGQGPKLLIQFQNNGVVDDSQLPKDRFSAERLKGVDSTLKIQPAKLEDSAVYLCASSSGVGTSGGPLYNEQFFGPGTRLTVL.

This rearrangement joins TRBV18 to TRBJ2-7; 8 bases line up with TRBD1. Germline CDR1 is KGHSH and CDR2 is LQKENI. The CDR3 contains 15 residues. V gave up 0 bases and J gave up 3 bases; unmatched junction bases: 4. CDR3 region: CASSPPRGQDYEQYF. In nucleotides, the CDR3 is TGTGCCAGCTCACCACCGAGGGGACAGGACTACGAGCAGTACTTC.

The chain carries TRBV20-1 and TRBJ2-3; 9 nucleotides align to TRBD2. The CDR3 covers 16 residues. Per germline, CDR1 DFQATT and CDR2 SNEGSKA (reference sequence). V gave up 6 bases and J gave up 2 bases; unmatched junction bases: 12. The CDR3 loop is CSAPDSGGGATDTQYF. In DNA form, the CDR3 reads TGCAGTGCCCCCGATTCGGGCGGGGGGGCCACAGATACGCAGTATTTT.

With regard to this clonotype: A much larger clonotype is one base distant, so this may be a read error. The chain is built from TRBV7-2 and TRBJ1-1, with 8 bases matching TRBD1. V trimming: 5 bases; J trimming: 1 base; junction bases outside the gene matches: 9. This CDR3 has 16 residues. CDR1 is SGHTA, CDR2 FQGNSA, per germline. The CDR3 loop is CASSPGMGQANTEAFF. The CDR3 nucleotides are TGTGCCAGCAGCCCTGGTATGGGACAGGCGAACACTGAAGCTTTCTTT.

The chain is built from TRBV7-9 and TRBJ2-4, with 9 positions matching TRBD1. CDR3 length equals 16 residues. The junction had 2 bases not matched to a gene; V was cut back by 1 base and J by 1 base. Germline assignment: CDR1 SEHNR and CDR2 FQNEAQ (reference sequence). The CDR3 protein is CASSLGGTGAKNIQYF. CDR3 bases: TGTGCCAGCAGCTTAGGGGGGACAGGGGCCAAAAACATTCAGTACTTC.

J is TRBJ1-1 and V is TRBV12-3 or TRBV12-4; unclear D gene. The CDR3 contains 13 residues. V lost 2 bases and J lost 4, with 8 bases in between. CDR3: CASSLMGSTEAFF. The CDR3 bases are TGTGCCAGCAGTTTAATGGGGAGCACTGAAGCTTTCTTT.

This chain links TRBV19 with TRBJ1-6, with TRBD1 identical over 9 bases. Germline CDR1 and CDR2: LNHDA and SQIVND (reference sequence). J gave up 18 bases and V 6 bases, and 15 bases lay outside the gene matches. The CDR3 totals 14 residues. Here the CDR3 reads CASSTGGLLWAPHF. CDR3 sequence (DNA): TGTGCCAGTAGCACAGGGGGCCTCCTCTGGGCCCCCCACTTT.

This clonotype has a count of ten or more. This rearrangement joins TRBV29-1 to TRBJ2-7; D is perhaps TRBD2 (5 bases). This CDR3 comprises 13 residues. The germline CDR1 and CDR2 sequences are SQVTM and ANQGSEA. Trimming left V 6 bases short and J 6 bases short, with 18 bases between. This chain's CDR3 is CSVRTGRESEQYF. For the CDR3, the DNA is TGCAGCGTCCGGACTGGCCGGGAAAGCGAGCAGTACTTC.

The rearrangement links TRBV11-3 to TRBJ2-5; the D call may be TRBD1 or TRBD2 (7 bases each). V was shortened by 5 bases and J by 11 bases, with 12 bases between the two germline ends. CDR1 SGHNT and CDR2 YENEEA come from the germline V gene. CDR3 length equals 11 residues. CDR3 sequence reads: CASSQGEGQYF. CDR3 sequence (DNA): TGTGCCAGCAGCCAGGGGGAGGGTCAGTACTTC.

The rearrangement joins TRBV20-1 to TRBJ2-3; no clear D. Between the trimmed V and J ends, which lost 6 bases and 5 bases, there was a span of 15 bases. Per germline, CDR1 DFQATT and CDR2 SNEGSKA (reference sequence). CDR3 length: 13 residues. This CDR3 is CSAPGPPGDTQYF. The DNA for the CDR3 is TGCAGTGCCCCCGGACCCCCGGGAGATACGCAGTATTTT.

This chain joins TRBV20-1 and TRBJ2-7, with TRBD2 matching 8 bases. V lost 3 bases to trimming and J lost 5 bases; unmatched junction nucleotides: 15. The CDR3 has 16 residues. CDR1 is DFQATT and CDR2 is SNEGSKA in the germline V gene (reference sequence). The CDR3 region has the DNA TGCAGTGCTAGCCCCTTCCTTTGGCGGGAGGACCACGAGCAGTACTTC. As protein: CSASPFLWREDHEQYF.

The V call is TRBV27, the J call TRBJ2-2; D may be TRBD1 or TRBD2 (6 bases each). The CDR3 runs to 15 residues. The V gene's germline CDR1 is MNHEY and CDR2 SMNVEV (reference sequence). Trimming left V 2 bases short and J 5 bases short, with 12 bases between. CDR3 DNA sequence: TGTGCCAGCAGTTTAAGGGGGGCTTGGACCGGGGAGCTGTTTTTT. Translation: CASSLRGAWTGELFF.

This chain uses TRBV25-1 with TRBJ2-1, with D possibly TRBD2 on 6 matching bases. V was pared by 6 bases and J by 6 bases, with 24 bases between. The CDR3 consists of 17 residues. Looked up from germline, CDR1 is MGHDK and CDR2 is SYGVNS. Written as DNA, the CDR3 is TGTGCCAGCAGCCCCTCGGCGGGAAGAAGCCAGCCCAATGAGCAGTTCTTC. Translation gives CASSPSAGRSQPNEQFF. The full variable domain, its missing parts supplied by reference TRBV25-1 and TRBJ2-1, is EADIYQTPRYLVIGTGKKITLECSQTMGHDKMYWYQQDPGMELHLIHYSYGVNSTEKGDLSSESTVSRIRTEHFPLTLESARPSHTSQYLCASSPSAGRSQPNEQFFGPGTRLTVL.

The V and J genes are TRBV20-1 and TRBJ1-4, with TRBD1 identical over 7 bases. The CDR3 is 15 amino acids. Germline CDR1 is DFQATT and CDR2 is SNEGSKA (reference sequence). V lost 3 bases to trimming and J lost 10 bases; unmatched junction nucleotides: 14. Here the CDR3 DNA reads TGCAGTGCTAGGACGCGCCAGGGGGATTCGAGAAAACTGTTTTTT. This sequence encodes CSARTRQGDSRKLFF.

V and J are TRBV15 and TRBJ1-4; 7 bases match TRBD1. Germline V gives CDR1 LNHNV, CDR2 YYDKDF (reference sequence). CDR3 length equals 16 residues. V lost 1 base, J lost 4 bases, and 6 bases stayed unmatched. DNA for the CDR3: TGTGCCACCAGCAGAGCTCCGGGACAGCATAATGAAAAACTGTTTTTT. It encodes CATSRAPGQHNEKLFF.

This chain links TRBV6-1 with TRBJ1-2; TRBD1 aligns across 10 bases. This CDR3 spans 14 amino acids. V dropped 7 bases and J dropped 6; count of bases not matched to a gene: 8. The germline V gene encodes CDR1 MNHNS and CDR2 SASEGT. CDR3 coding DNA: TGTGCCAGCACCGTGGACAGGGGGGACGATGGCTACACCTTC. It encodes CASTVDRGDDGYTF.

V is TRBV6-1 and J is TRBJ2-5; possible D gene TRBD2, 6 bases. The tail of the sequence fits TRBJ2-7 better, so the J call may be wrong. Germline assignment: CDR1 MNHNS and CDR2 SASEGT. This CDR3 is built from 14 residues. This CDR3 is CASSPTPRGYEQYF. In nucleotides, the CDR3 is TGTGCCAGCAGCCCAACGCCGCGGGGTTACGAGCAGTACTTC.

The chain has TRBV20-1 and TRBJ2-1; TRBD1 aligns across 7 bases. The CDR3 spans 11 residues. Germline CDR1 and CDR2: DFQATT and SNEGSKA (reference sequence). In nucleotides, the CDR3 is TGCAGGCCCCAGGGGGACAATGAGCAGTTCTTC. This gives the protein CRPQGDNEQFF.

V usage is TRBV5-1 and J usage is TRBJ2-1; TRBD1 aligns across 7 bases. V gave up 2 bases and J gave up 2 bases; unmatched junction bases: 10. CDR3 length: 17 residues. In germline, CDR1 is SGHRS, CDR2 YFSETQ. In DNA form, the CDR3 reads TGCGCCAGCAGCTTACTTACAGGGGCCACAGCCTACAATGAGCAGTTCTTC. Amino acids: CASSLLTGATAYNEQFF.

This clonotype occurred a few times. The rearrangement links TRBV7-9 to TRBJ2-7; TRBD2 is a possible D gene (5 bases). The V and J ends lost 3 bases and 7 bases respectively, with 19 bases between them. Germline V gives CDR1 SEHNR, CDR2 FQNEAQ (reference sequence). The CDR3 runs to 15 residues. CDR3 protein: CASSFLAFSYNEQYF. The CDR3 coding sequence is TGTGCCAGCAGCTTCTTAGCGTTCTCCTACAATGAGCAGTACTTC.

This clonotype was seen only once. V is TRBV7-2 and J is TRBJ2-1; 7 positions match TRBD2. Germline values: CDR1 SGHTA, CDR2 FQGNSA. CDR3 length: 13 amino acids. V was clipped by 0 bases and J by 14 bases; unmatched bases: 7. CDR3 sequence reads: CASSLALGGWEFF. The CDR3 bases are TGTGCCAGCAGCTTAGCGTTGGGGGGGTGGGAGTTCTTC.

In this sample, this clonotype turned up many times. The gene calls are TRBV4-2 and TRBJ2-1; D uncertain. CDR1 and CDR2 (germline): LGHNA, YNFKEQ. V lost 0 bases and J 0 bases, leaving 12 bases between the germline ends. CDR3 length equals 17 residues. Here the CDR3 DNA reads TGTGCCAGCAGCCAAGATCGAAGGGTTAGCTCCTACAATGAGCAGTTCTTC. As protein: CASSQDRRVSSYNEQFF.

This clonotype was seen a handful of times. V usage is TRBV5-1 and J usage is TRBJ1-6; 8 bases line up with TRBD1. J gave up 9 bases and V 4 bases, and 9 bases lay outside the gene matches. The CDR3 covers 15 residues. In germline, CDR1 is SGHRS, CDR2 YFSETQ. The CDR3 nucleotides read TGCGCCAGCAGCCTGGCGACAGGGGAAGGTTCACCCCTCCACTTT. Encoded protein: CASSLATGEGSPLHF.

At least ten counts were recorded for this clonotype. The chain's CDR3 is CASSHAGQGSYEQYF. The DNA of the CDR3 is TGTGCCAGCAGCCACGCCGGACAGGGCTCCTACGAGCAGTACTTC. This rearrangement joins TRBV6-2 or TRBV6-3 to TRBJ2-7; 8 positions agree with TRBD1. V dropped 6 bases and J dropped 0; count of bases not matched to a gene: 7. This CDR3 is 15 amino acids long. Germline V lookup: CDR1 MNHEY, CDR2 SVGEGT.

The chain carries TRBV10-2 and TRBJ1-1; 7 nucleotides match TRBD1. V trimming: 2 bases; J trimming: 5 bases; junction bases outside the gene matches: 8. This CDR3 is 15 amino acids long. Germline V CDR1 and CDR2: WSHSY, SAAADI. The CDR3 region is CASSEGTAAWTEAFF. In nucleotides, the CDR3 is TGCGCCAGCAGTGAGGGGACAGCGGCGTGGACTGAAGCTTTCTTT.

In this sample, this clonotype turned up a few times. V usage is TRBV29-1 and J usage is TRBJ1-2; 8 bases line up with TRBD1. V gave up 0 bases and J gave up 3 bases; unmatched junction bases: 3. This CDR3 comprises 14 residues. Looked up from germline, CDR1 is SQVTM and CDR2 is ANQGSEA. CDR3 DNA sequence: TGCAGCGTTGAAGACAGGGGGCGCGACTATGGCTACACCTTC. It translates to CSVEDRGRDYGYTF.

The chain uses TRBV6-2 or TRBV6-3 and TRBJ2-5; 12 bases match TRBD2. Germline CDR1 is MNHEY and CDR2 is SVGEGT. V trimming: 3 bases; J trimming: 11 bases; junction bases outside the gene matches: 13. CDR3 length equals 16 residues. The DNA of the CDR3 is TGTGCCAGCAGTTATCCCCGGACTAGCGGGGAGAATGAGCAGTACTTC. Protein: CASSYPRTSGENEQYF.